The clone carrying this TCR beta chain was seen only a few times. This entry comes from a study of blood T cell repertoires in COVID-19. This CDR3 is 13 amino acids long. The V gene end was trimmed by 6 bases and the J gene end by 2 bases; junction bases not matched to a gene: 3. Germline CDR1 SEHNR, CDR2 FQNEAQ (reference sequence). TCRdb's table, derived via immunoSEQ multiplex PCR, lists solely in-frame clones and lacks some. The sample comprises 35,000 or so clones, approximately 91% of which are singletons, and around 6.1% rests with the top ten. Sequencing was performed on peripheral blood. The source of this sequence is a human donor in a cohort sampled during active COVID-19. The rearrangement joins TRBV7-9 to TRBJ1-2; TRBD1 matches at 7 bases. The CDR3 is CASRGDSNYGYTF. CDR3 nucleotides: TGTGCCAGCAGGGGGGACAGCAACTATGGCTACACCTTC.